The rows below give T cell receptor beta chains drawn from one sample of a study of blood T cell repertoires in COVID-19. The table came from immunoSEQ multiplex PCR; TCRdb's copy has only in-frame clones and leaves some out. The data show around 250,000 clones, just under 90% seen once. The sample taken for sequencing was PBMCs or T cells enriched from blood (not recorded which). The receptors shown here come from a man between 45 and 60 years old who had been exposed to COVID-19. The CDR3 runs from the conserved cysteine through the conserved F or W. A D gene is named only where the DNA matches it firmly. Clone size is stated in some rows and not others, as once, few, many or a class when expanded.

J,V,D,size,CDR3,DNA
TRBJ1-5,TRBV27,-,-,CASSWGPDRLQPQHF,TGTGCCAGCAGTTGGGGGCCCGACAGGCTTCAGCCCCAGCATTTT
TRBJ2-3,TRBV7-2,TRBD2,-,CASSLLGAGVTDTQYF,TGTGCCAGCAGCTTATTGGGCGCGGGGGTCACAGATACGCAGTATTTT
TRBJ2-4,TRBV24-1,-,-,CATSRTGNIQYF,TGTGCCACATCTCGGACGGGGAACATTCAGTACTTC
TRBJ2-2,TRBV13,TRBD2,-,CASSLGPSGRNTGELFF,TGTGCCAGCAGCTTAGGCCCTAGCGGGAGAAACACCGGGGAGCTGTTTTTT
TRBJ2-1,TRBV5-1,TRBD2,-,CASSLGLAGWKVDEQFF,TGCGCCAGCAGCTTGGGACTAGCGGGATGGAAGGTCGATGAGCAGTTCTTC
TRBJ2-3,TRBV19,-,-,CATLPRETDSTDTQYF,TGTGCCACCCTCCCCCGAGAGACTGATAGCACAGATACGCAGTATTTT
TRBJ1-4,TRBV12-3/TRBV12-4,-,-,CASLGGIDEKLFF,TGTGCCAGCTTGGGAGGGATAGATGAAAAACTGTTTTTT
TRBJ2-1,TRBV7-3,-,-,CASSFSPRISYNEQFF,TGTGCCAGCAGCTTTAGTCCGCGGATCTCCTACAATGAGCAGTTCTTC
TRBJ2-3,TRBV7-7,-,-,CASSSDSVDTQYF,TGTGCTAGCAGCTCAGACAGCGTAGATACGCAGTATTTT
TRBJ2-3,TRBV19,-,-,CASSPVSLRDTQYF,TGTGCCAGTAGTCCCGTGTCCCTGCGAGATACGCAGTATTTT
TRBJ1-4,TRBV7-8,TRBD1,-,CASRRTGTGYEKLFF,TGTGCCAGCAGGCGCACTGGGACAGGGTATGAAAAACTGTTTTTT
TRBJ1-6,TRBV28,-,-,CASSLGTFGSPLHF,TGTGCCAGCAGCCTGGGGACATTCGGCTCACCCCTCCACTTT
TRBJ2-3,TRBV5-1,TRBD2,-,CASSLSGSPDTQYF,TGCGCCAGCAGCTTGAGCGGGAGCCCAGATACGCAGTATTTT
TRBJ2-6,TRBV5-1,TRBD1,-,CASSLATGGSGANVLTF,TGCGCCAGCAGCTTGGCCACAGGGGGCTCTGGGGCCAACGTCCTGACTTTC
TRBJ2-5,TRBV27,TRBD2,-,CASSPRGTSGSETQYF,TGTGCCAGCAGCCCACGAGGGACTAGCGGGTCGGAGACCCAGTACTTC
TRBJ1-1,TRBV6-1,TRBD1,-,CASSARTGGLKMNTEAFF,TGTGCCAGCAGTGCGCGGACAGGGGGCCTCAAAATGAACACTGAAGCTTTCTTT
TRBJ2-2,TRBV5-1,-,-,CASSRGFAGELFF,TGCGCCAGCAGTAGGGGGTTCGCCGGGGAGCTGTTTTTT
TRBJ2-1,TRBV6-6,TRBD2,few,CASSRPGLAGGNYEQFF,TGTGCCAGCAGTCGCCCGGGACTAGCGGGGGGGAATTATGAGCAGTTCTTC
TRBJ2-1,TRBV5-5,-,-,CASQTGRQWPYNEQFF,TGTGCCAGCCAGACAGGCCGTCAATGGCCATACAATGAGCAGTTCTTC
TRBJ1-2,TRBV4-2,-,once,CASSPNVGHGYTF,TGTGCCAGCAGCCCGAACGTTGGCCATGGCTACACCTTC
TRBJ2-5,TRBV7-9,-,-,CASSLARQSGGETQYF,TGTGCCAGCAGCTTAGCGAGACAAAGTGGAGGAGAGACCCAGTACTTC
TRBJ2-3,TRBV4-1,-,-,CASSPTTGASTDTQYF,TGCGCCAGCAGCCCCACGACGGGAGCTAGCACAGATACGCAGTATTTT
TRBJ2-1,TRBV28,-,-,CASSLAGPQFF,TGTGCCAGCAGTTTAGCGGGGCCGCAGTTCTTC
TRBJ2-1,TRBV7-3,TRBD1,-,CASSLTGTGAYNEQFF,TGTGCCAGCAGCTTAACCGGGACAGGGGCCTACAATGAGCAGTTCTTC
TRBJ1-4,TRBV29-1,-,-,CSVQVFNEKLFF,TGCAGCGTCCAGGTTTTTAATGAAAAACTGTTTTTT
TRBJ2-4,TRBV30,-,-,CAWRAGSAKNIQYF,TGTGCCTGGAGGGCAGGTTCGGCCAAAAACATTCAGTACTTC
TRBJ2-3,TRBV28,-,-,CASSLRPPGLEAIRTDTQYF,TGTGCCAGCAGTTTACGCCCCCCGGGGTTAGAAGCCATTCGCACAGATACGCAGTATTTT
TRBJ1-1,TRBV5-5,-,-,CASSLTGSNTEAFF,TGTGCCAGCAGCTTGACAGGGTCGAACACTGAAGCTTTCTTT
TRBJ2-7,TRBV29-1,TRBD2,few,CSVEGASGEPYEQYF,TGCAGCGTTGAGGGGGCTAGCGGGGAACCTTACGAGCAGTACTTC
TRBJ2-1,TRBV24-1,TRBD2,-,CATSDFGYGAGRNEQFF,TGTGCCACCAGTGATTTCGGGTATGGAGCGGGACGCAATGAGCAGTTCTTC
TRBJ2-5,TRBV28,TRBD2,-,CASSLLTSGTQETQYF,TGTGCCAGCAGTTTATTAACTAGCGGGACCCAAGAGACCCAGTACTTC
TRBJ1-5,TRBV12-5,-,few,CASGSTNQGIGQPQHF,TGTGCTAGTGGTTCGACAAACCAGGGGATCGGTCAGCCCCAGCATTTT
TRBJ2-4,TRBV28,TRBD2,-,CASSRAGGAKLAKNIQYF,TGTGCCAGCAGTCGGGCGGGAGGGGCGAAGCTAGCCAAAAACATTCAGTACTTC
TRBJ2-1,TRBV5-1,TRBD2,few,CASSLDPGLAGVNEQFF,TGCGCCAGCAGCTTGGATCCCGGACTAGCGGGGGTCAATGAGCAGTTCTTC
TRBJ1-1,TRBV9,-,-,CASSAEGAMDITEAFF,TGTGCCAGCAGCGCGGAGGGAGCCATGGACATCACTGAAGCTTTCTTT
TRBJ1-5,TRBV28,-,-,CASSSPGISGNQPQHF,TGTGCCAGCAGTTCCCCCGGGATTTCGGGCAATCAGCCCCAGCATTTT
TRBJ1-3,TRBV27,-,-,CASAAGARNTIYF,TGTGCCAGCGCCGCAGGCGCCCGCAACACCATATATTTT
TRBJ1-5,TRBV7-9,TRBD1,once,CASSSWTGVDEPQHF,TGTGCCAGCAGCTCCTGGACAGGGGTTGATGAGCCCCAGCATTTT
TRBJ2-1,TRBV7-3,-,-,CASSHPPGGRGDNEQFF,TGTGCCAGCAGCCATCCACCCGGGGGCAGGGGGGACAATGAGCAGTTCTTC
TRBJ2-6,TRBV2,-,-,CASSEQLAGANVLTF,TGTGCCAGCAGTGAACAACTTGCTGGGGCCAACGTCCTGACTTTC
TRBJ2-6,TRBV10-3,-,few,CAISSGEGANVLTF,TGTGCCATCAGTTCAGGGGAAGGGGCCAACGTCCTGACTTTC
TRBJ2-5,TRBV15,TRBD1,-,CATSRFQGAFQETQYF,TGTGCCACCAGCAGATTTCAGGGGGCCTTCCAAGAGACCCAGTACTTC
TRBJ1-5,TRBV10-3,TRBD1,-,CAISERDRENQPQHF,TGTGCCATCAGTGAGAGGGACAGGGAGAATCAGCCCCAGCATTTT
TRBJ1-1,TRBV18,-,-,CASSQHQGHTEAFF,TGTGCCAGCTCCCAGCATCAGGGCCACACTGAAGCTTTCTTT
TRBJ2-1,TRBV6-5,TRBD2,-,CASIRREINEQFF,TGTGCCAGCATCCGGCGGGAGATCAATGAGCAGTTCTTC
TRBJ1-2,TRBV3-1/TRBV3-2,-,-,CASSQGAANYGYTF,TGTGCCAGCAGCCAAGGGGCAGCTAACTATGGCTACACCTTC